This T cell receptor (beta chain) was sequenced for a study of response to subunit inactivated influenza vaccine. In its sample, this clonotype was seen many times. TCRdb re-analysed the RT-PCR reads in MiXCR, keeping a single row per CDR3 protein. The sample has 450,000 to 700,000 distinct CDR3 sequences, 13% to 15% seen once. The CDR3 covers 14 residues. Trimming pared 1 base from V and 2 bases from J, leaving 8 bases between. The source of this sequence is a man aged 50 to 60 who received an inactivated influenza vaccine. The rearrangement links TRBV12-3 or TRBV12-4 to TRBJ2-5; weak D call: TRBD2 (6 bases). Sequenced material: PBMCs from blood, taken roughly 12 days after vaccination. The CDR3 loop is CASSLVAAQETQYF. The CDR3 DNA is TGTGCCAGCAGTTTAGTAGCGGCGCAAGAGACCCAGTACTTC.